This TCR beta chain emerged from a study of Ad26.COV2.S vaccination and SARS-CoV-2 variants. Overall study context: Intramuscularly, Ad26.COV2.S was given either once or twice, 56 days apart.

As for treatment: some 19 received Ad26.COV2.S at low or high dose, single or two shots; 5 received placebo; per-sample allocation not given. Each sample was drawn 63 days after the first injection (of vaccine or placebo). In regard to this clone: Its cognate antigen is unknown.

The CDR3 runs to 13 residues. The V segment lost 6 bases and the J segment 9 bases; nucleotides outside the gene matches: 8. The study's findings and limits: Participants in the vaccine arm had higher spike-specific TCR breadth; placebo recipients had lower.

Only in-frame clones appear in the TCRdb table, and some are missing; sequencing was by immunoSEQ multiplex PCR. The table shows some 340,000 clones, with around 84% occurring only once. The starting material was peripheral blood, obtained in a trial of Ad26.COV2.S vaccine versus placebo. This chain uses TRBV12-3 or TRBV12-4 with TRBJ2-1; TRBD1 matches at 7 bases. The source is a person aged 18 to 65 who received the Ad26.COV2.S COVID-19 vaccine or a placebo. In DNA form, the CDR3 reads TGTGCCAGCAGCCAGAACAGGGGTGCTGAGCAGTTCTTC. Protein sequence: CASSQNRGAEQFF.